This entry lists 15 T cell receptor beta chains sequenced from one sample in a study of blood T cell repertoires in COVID-19. Assay: immunoSEQ multiplex PCR; the TCRdb copy retains only in-frame clones and omits some. The table records about 250,000 clones, around 88% of them present only once. The sequenced sample was peripheral blood. The receptor set was obtained from a man aged 35-49 years with active or convalescent COVID-19.

This chain links TRBV4-2 with TRBJ1-6; TRBD1 aligns across 7 bases. Germline CDR1 LGHNA, CDR2 YNFKEQ. Germline trimming cut 3 bases from V and 2 bases from J; bases unmatched to any gene: 10. The CDR3 extends over 18 amino acids. The CDR3 DNA is TGTGCCAGCAGCCAGGGTCGACAGGGCTCGCCCTATAATTCACCCCTCCACTTT. Translated: CASSQGRQGSPYNSPLHF.

The chain carries TRBV2 and TRBJ2-7; D gene unclear. Trimming took off 3 bases at V and 2 bases at J, with 8 bases between the two ends. This CDR3 contains 13 residues. CDR1 and CDR2 (germline): SNHLY, FYNNEI. CDR3 nucleotide sequence: TGTGCCAGCAGTGATTTGGGCGCCTACGAGCAGTACTTC. Translation: CASSDLGAYEQYF. Full variable domain (outside the CDR3, taken from reference TRBV2 and TRBJ2-7): EPEVTQTPSHQVTQMGQEVILRCVPISNHLYFYWYRQILGQKVEFLVSFYNNEISEKSEIFDDQFSVERPDGSNFTLKIRSTKLEDSAMYFCASSDLGAYEQYFGPGTRLTVT.

The CDR3 bases are TGCAGTGCGAGTCGACAGGCCGGGAACACTGAAGCTTTCTTT. Its protein product is CSASRQAGNTEAFF. The chain joins TRBV20-1 to TRBJ1-1; possible D gene TRBD1, 6 bases. The CDR3 runs 14 residues. Germline CDR1 reads DFQATT; CDR2 reads SNEGSKA (reference sequence). Trimming took 6 bases from V and 1 from J, leaving 15 bases between them.

J is TRBJ1-5 and V is TRBV6-2 or TRBV6-3; tentatively, D is TRBD1 (6 bases). Looked up from germline, CDR1 is MNHEY and CDR2 is SVGEGT. The V gene lost 4 bases and the J gene lost 6 bases, with 19 bases spanning the gap. The length of the CDR3 is 16 residues. The CDR3 sequence is CASSLQGHELAQPQHF. The CDR3 nucleotides are TGTGCCAGCAGTTTACAGGGTCATGAACTCGCTCAGCCCCAGCATTTT.

V usage is TRBV14 and J usage is TRBJ2-7; maybe TRBD1 (5 bases). V dropped 6 bases and J dropped 1 base, with 7 bases sitting between them. The length of the CDR3 is 12 residues. Germline values: CDR1 SGHDN, CDR2 FVKESK. The CDR3 DNA is TGTGCCAGCAGGACAGCTTCCTACGAGCAGTACTTC. Translating gives CASRTASYEQYF.

This sequence joins TRBV4-1 and TRBJ2-2, with 10 nucleotides matching TRBD1. J gave up 5 bases and V 0 bases, and 9 bases lay outside the gene matches. The CDR3 length is 18 residues. CDR1 is MGHRA and CDR2 is YSYEKL in the germline V gene. In DNA form, the CDR3 reads TGCGCCAGCAGCCAAGATTTCGACAGGGGGCGCGAAACCGGGGAGCTGTTTTTT. Its protein is CASSQDFDRGRETGELFF.

V gene TRBV7-3 combines with J gene TRBJ2-2; D gene unclear. Between the trimmed V and J ends, which lost 5 bases and 4 bases, there was a span of 14 bases. Germline V CDR1 and CDR2: SGHTA, FQGTGA. The CDR3 is 15 amino acids. As DNA, the CDR3 is TGTGCCAGCAGCCCCCCCGGCGGTGGCACCGGGGAGCTGTTTTTT. Protein sequence: CASSPPGGGTGELFF.

This chain connects TRBV5-1 to TRBJ2-3, with 7 bases aligning to TRBD1. Losses at the gene ends were 2 bases for V and 0 bases for J; bases not matched to a gene: 6. This CDR3 has 16 amino acids. CDR1 is SGHRS and CDR2 is YFSETQ in the germline V gene. The CDR3 sequence: CASSFTGESSTDTQYF. DNA of the CDR3: TGCGCCAGCAGCTTCACAGGGGAATCGAGCACAGATACGCAGTATTTT.

This clone was recorded only once. The chain links TRBV7-3 to TRBJ2-3; D gene unclear. Germline-derived CDR1 and CDR2 are SGHTA and FQGTGA. The CDR3 has 12 amino acids. Trimming removed 5 bases from V and 0 bases from J, with 3 bases in between. CDR3 in amino acids: CASSLSTDTQYF. CDR3 nucleotides: TGTGCCAGCAGCCTTAGCACAGATACGCAGTATTTT.

This sequence joins TRBV2 and TRBJ1-2; D unresolved. Germline values: CDR1 SNHLY, CDR2 FYNNEI. The CDR3 consists of 15 residues. The V end was cut by 8 bases, the J end by 7 bases, with 23 bases between. This CDR3 reads CASSPEAAYLGGYTF. The CDR3 nucleotides are TGTGCCAGCTCCCCCGAGGCAGCCTATCTGGGTGGCTACACCTTC. Filled out from reference TRBV2 and TRBJ1-2, the complete variable domain reads EPEVTQTPSHQVTQMGQEVILRCVPISNHLYFYWYRQILGQKVEFLVSFYNNEISEKSEIFDDQFSVERPDGSNFTLKIRSTKLEDSAMYFCASSPEAAYLGGYTFGSGTRLTVV.

The chain carries TRBV7-9 and TRBJ2-3; D may be TRBD1 (6 bases). V gave up 0 bases and J gave up 5 bases, with 12 bases separating them. The CDR3 loop spans 15 amino acids. Germline V lookup: CDR1 SEHNR, CDR2 FQNEAQ (reference sequence). As DNA, the CDR3 is TGTGCCAGCAGCTTAGCTGGACAGAACCAAGATACGCAGTATTTT. Residues: CASSLAGQNQDTQYF.

This clone showed up many times. V usage is TRBV7-6 and J usage is TRBJ1-3; TRBD1 aligns across 9 bases. Germline CDR1 and CDR2: SGHVS and FNYEAQ. The CDR3 is 14 residues long. The junction had 1 base not matched to a gene; V was cut back by 5 bases and J by 2 bases. The CDR3 loop reads CASSRQGAGNTIYF. CDR3 nucleotides: TGTGCCAGCAGCCGACAGGGGGCTGGAAACACCATATATTTT. Full variable domain (rest looked up from reference TRBV7-6 and TRBJ1-3): GAGVSQSPRYKVTKRGQDVALRCDPISGHVSLYWYRQALGQGPEFLTYFNYEAQQDKSGLPNDRFSAERPEGSISTLTIQRTEQRDSAMYRCASSRQGAGNTIYFGEGSWLTVV.

The gene calls are TRBV3-1 (or the pseudogene TRBV3-2) and TRBJ1-1, with a possible D match to TRBD1 (5 bases). Germline V gene data show CDR1 as LGHDT and CDR2 as YNNKEL (reference sequence). V lost 0 bases and J 3 bases, leaving 17 bases between the germline ends. The CDR3 totals 17 residues. CDR3 region: CASSQDRKGRRDTEAFF. Here the CDR3 DNA reads TGTGCCAGCAGCCAAGATCGAAAGGGGCGCAGGGACACTGAAGCTTTCTTT.

This chain joins TRBV2 and TRBJ2-3; 14 bases match TRBD2. V trimming: 7 bases; J trimming: 0 bases; junction bases outside the gene matches: 6. The length of the CDR3 is 17 residues. CDR1 and CDR2 (germline): SNHLY, FYNNEI. CDR3 residues: CASTRLAGGASTDTQYF. In nucleotides, the CDR3 is TGTGCCAGCACCCGACTAGCGGGGGGGGCTAGCACAGATACGCAGTATTTT. Based on the CDR3 plus reference TRBV2 and TRBJ2-3, the full variable domain is EPEVTQTPSHQVTQMGQEVILRCVPISNHLYFYWYRQILGQKVEFLVSFYNNEISEKSEIFDDQFSVERPDGSNFTLKIRSTKLEDSAMYFCASTRLAGGASTDTQYFGPGTRLTVL.

The chain joins TRBV12-3 or TRBV12-4 to TRBJ2-5; 8 positions agree with TRBD2. The CDR3 has 13 residues. Trimming removed 7 bases from V and 7 bases from J; junction bases left unmatched: 8. The chain's CDR3 is CASTRGGLGTQYF. CDR3 coding DNA: TGTGCCAGCACCCGGGGGGGGCTAGGGACCCAGTACTTC.